This T cell receptor (beta chain) is from a study of shared clonotypes between healthy human individuals. Between the trimmed V and J ends, which lost 5 bases and 6 bases, there was a span of 13 bases. Per the germline V gene, CDR1 is MNHEY and CDR2 is SMNVEV (reference sequence). CDR3 size: 13 residues. Method: immunoSEQ multiplex PCR; TCRdb's copy keeps in-frame clones and lacks some. The table lists fewer than 3 million clones, approximately 90% of them singletons, with around 0.4% in the top ten. The chain joins TRBV27 to TRBJ1-2, with D possibly TRBD1 on 5 matching bases. The sample consisted of naive CD4+ T cells from PBMCs. The subset was: CD45RA+ positively selected. The TCR was taken from a man between 18 and 35 years old in good health. Some clones in this sample may be carry-over from other donors' samples. The CDR3 is CASSPRRVNGYTF. DNA of the CDR3: TGTGCCAGCAGTCCTCGCAGGGTTAATGGCTACACCTTC.